The 21 T cell receptor beta chains below come from one sample, sequenced in a study of OX40 agonist ivuxolimab in advanced cancers. Here immunoSEQ multiplex PCR was the method, and the copy in TCRdb shows in-frame clones only, minus some. In the table there are some 66,000 clones, around 86% of which are singletons. This sample comprised CD4+ or CD8+ T cells sorted from blood, obtained in a trial of the OX40 agonist ivuxolimab. These receptors all come from an adult with an advanced solid tumor such as melanoma, head and neck, liver or kidney cancer.

The chain recombines TRBV15 with TRBJ2-1; TRBD1 agrees at 7 bases. This CDR3 contains 15 residues. Germline CDR1 LNHNV, CDR2 YYDKDF (reference sequence). The ends lost 2 bases at V and 2 bases at J; junction bases unmatched: 3. The CDR3: CATSRYRGPYNEQFF. The CDR3 nucleotides read TGTGCCACCAGCAGATACAGGGGACCCTACAATGAGCAGTTCTTC.

The rearrangement links TRBV19 to TRBJ2-7; 7 nucleotides align to TRBD2. V trimming: 6 bases; J trimming: 2 bases; junction bases outside the gene matches: 10. Per germline, CDR1 LNHDA and CDR2 SQIVND (reference sequence). The CDR3 length is 15 residues. This CDR3 reads CASRGSTGGTYEQYF. CDR3 in DNA: TGTGCCAGTAGAGGGTCGACGGGGGGAACCTACGAGCAGTACTTC.

V is TRBV7-9 and J is TRBJ1-1; 8 nucleotides align to TRBD1. V was clipped by 5 bases and J by 7 bases; unmatched bases: 6. This CDR3 is built from 13 residues. Germline V gene data show CDR1 as SEHNR and CDR2 as FQNEAQ (reference sequence). CDR3 sequence reads: CASSTTGQGEAFF. As DNA, the CDR3 is TGTGCCAGCAGCACCACCGGACAGGGTGAAGCTTTCTTT.

This clone was seen a single time. The rearrangement links TRBV28 to TRBJ2-5; the D is unclear. This CDR3 is 15 amino acids long. With 3 bases removed from V and 2 bases from J, the gap between germline ends came to 13 bases. Germline assignment: CDR1 MDHEN and CDR2 SYDVKM. This chain's CDR3 is CASSLARASQETQYF. CDR3 bases: TGTGCCAGCAGTTTGGCCAGAGCCTCTCAAGAGACCCAGTACTTC.

The V and J genes are TRBV5-1 and TRBJ1-1; 8 bases line up with TRBD1. CDR1 SGHRS and CDR2 YFSETQ come from the germline V gene. V dropped 1 base and J dropped 5; count of bases not matched to a gene: 4. This CDR3 region has 14 residues. This CDR3 reads CASSLQGARTEAFF. In DNA form, the CDR3 reads TGCGCCAGCAGCTTGCAGGGGGCGAGGACTGAAGCTTTCTTT.

V gene TRBV19 combines with J gene TRBJ2-1; D possibly corresponds to TRBD2 (6 bases). The CDR3 contains 14 residues. Germline CDR1 is LNHDA and CDR2 is SQIVND (reference sequence). Trimming left V 6 bases short and J 0 bases short, with 9 bases between. The CDR3 nucleotides read TGTGCCAGTAGGTTGACTAGCTCCTACAATGAGCAGTTCTTC. Amino acids: CASRLTSSYNEQFF.

This clone appeared a few times. The chain uses TRBV7-2 and TRBJ2-1, with 7 bases aligning to TRBD2. J lost 0 bases, V lost 4 bases, and 3 bases had no gene match. Germline values: CDR1 SGHTA, CDR2 FQGNSA. The CDR3 length is 15 residues. The CDR3 coding sequence is TGTGCCAGCAGCTCGCGGGGGAGCTCCTACAATGAGCAGTTCTTC. Amino acids: CASSSRGSSYNEQFF.

The CDR3: CASSLPGDYEQYF. In DNA, the CDR3 is TGCGCCAGCAGCTTGCCAGGGGACTACGAGCAGTACTTC. The chain employs TRBV5-1 and TRBJ2-7, with TRBD1 as a possible D gene (6 bases). The germline V and J ends were trimmed by 1 base and 3 bases, with 8 bases remaining between them. This CDR3 is 13 amino acids long. Per the germline V gene, CDR1 is SGHRS and CDR2 is YFSETQ.

This clone was counted a few times. The V and J genes are TRBV7-2 and TRBJ2-2; 8 bases map to TRBD1. J gave up 4 bases and V 2 bases, and 3 bases lay outside the gene matches. The germline gives CDR1 SGHTA, CDR2 FQGNSA. CDR3 length: 15 amino acids. CDR3 nucleotide sequence: TGTGCCAGCAGCTTACTTACAGGGGGCACCGGGGAGCTGTTTTTT. Translation gives CASSLLTGGTGELFF.

This sequence joins TRBV7-8 and TRBJ2-7; 12 bases match TRBD2. CDR3 length: 17 amino acids. With 4 bases clipped from V and 4 bases from J, the junction kept 11 bases outside the gene matches. The germline gives CDR1 SGHVS, CDR2 FQNEAQ. CDR3 DNA sequence: TGTGCCAGCAGCTGGGGGACTAGCGGGTCTAGAAGGTACGAGCAGTACTTC. This codes for CASSWGTSGSRRYEQYF. Supplemented by reference TRBV7-8 and TRBJ2-7, the full variable domain reads GAGVSQSPRYKVAKRGQDVALRCDPISGHVSLFWYQQALGQGPEFLTYFQNEAQLDKSGLPSDRFFAERPEGSVSTLKIQRTQQEDSAVYLCASSWGTSGSRRYEQYFGPGTRLTVT.

The rearrangement links TRBV7-2 to TRBJ1-2; 10 positions match TRBD1. Trimming removed 6 bases from V and 7 bases from J; junction bases left unmatched: 2. Germline V CDR1 and CDR2: SGHTA, FQGNSA. The CDR3 runs 12 residues. The CDR3 bases are TGTGCCAGCAGTGACAGGGGGCTTGGCTACACCTTC. Translated, it gives CASSDRGLGYTF.

Worth noting for this clone: Other DNA sequences in this sample translate to the same CDR3. The genes are TRBV19 and TRBJ2-3; D gene uncertain. Per the germline V gene, CDR1 is LNHDA and CDR2 is SQIVND (reference sequence). Trimming removed 3 bases at V and 6 bases at J, with 4 bases between. The CDR3 is 11 amino acids. This chain's CDR3 is CASSIADTQYF. The CDR3 nucleotides read TGTGCCAGTAGTATCGCCGATACGCAGTATTTT.

The chain links TRBV18 to TRBJ1-5, with TRBD1 as a possible D gene (5 bases). CDR1 is KGHSH and CDR2 is LQKENI in the germline V gene. The V gene lost 2 bases and the J gene lost 4 bases, with 9 bases spanning the gap. The CDR3 contains 14 residues. CDR3 DNA sequence: TGTGCCAGCTCACCAGGGACGGTAAATCAGCCCCAGCATTTT. Protein: CASSPGTVNQPQHF.

V and J are TRBV9 and TRBJ2-7; D tentatively reads TRBD1 or TRBD2 (6 bases each). Germline assignment: CDR1 SGDLS and CDR2 YYNGEE. The CDR3 is made up of 21 amino acids. V was trimmed by 0 bases and J by 3 bases, leaving 31 bases between them. Here the CDR3 reads CASSVGSFGPGGGGYSYEQYF. CDR3 in DNA: TGTGCCAGCAGCGTAGGTTCATTCGGGCCTGGAGGAGGGGGATACAGCTACGAGCAGTACTTC.

The V gene is TRBV7-8, the J gene TRBJ1-2; 7 nucleotides agree with TRBD1. CDR1 is SGHVS, CDR2 FQNEAQ, per germline. The J segment lost 1 base and the V segment lost 6 bases, leaving 8 bases of the junction unmatched. This CDR3 has 15 residues. The CDR3 spells CASRPRDSGNYGYTF. CDR3 sequence (DNA): TGTGCCAGCAGGCCCCGGGACAGCGGTAACTATGGCTACACCTTC.

The chain links TRBV11-2 to TRBJ2-1, with D possibly matching TRBD1 (6 bases). Germline V gives CDR1 SGHAT, CDR2 FQNNGV. With 3 bases removed from V and 10 bases from J, the gap between germline ends came to 13 bases. CDR3 length: 13 amino acids. CDR3: CASSFSQQGEQFF. CDR3 sequence (DNA): TGTGCCAGCAGCTTCTCGCAACAGGGAGAGCAGTTCTTC.

This sequence joins TRBV15 and TRBJ2-1, with a tentative D call TRBD2 (6 bases). CDR3 size: 17 residues. Between the trimmed V and J ends, which lost 0 bases and 6 bases, there was a span of 18 bases. From germline, CDR1 is LNHNV and CDR2 YYDKDF (reference sequence). The CDR3 here is CATSRERAGLRFNEQFF. The CDR3, as DNA: TGTGCCACCAGCAGAGAACGAGCGGGTCTCCGATTCAATGAGCAGTTCTTC. Looking up the rest from reference TRBV15 and TRBJ2-1 gives the full variable domain: DAMVIQNPRYQVTQFGKPVTLSCSQTLNHNVMYWYQQKSSQAPKLLFHYYDKDFNNEADTPDNFQSRRPNTSFCFLDIRSPGLGDTAMYLCATSRERAGLRFNEQFFGPGTRLTVL.

V is TRBV27 and J is TRBJ2-1; D is perhaps TRBD1 (6 bases). From germline, CDR1 is MNHEY and CDR2 SMNVEV (reference sequence). With 7 bases removed from V and 4 bases from J, the gap between germline ends came to 14 bases. The CDR3 covers 14 residues. The CDR3 DNA follows: TGTGCCAGCACCTCTAAACAGGGATACAATGAGCAGTTCTTC. This encodes CASTSKQGYNEQFF.

This CDR3 is CASSPGGGTFHEQYF. CDR3 DNA sequence: TGTGCCAGCAGCCCGGGGGGTGGAACGTTCCACGAGCAGTACTTC. The rearrangement joins TRBV28 to TRBJ2-7, with 7 bases that match TRBD2. Trimming took 6 bases from V and 5 from J; bases not matched to a gene: 13. The CDR3 consists of 15 residues. The germline gives CDR1 MDHEN, CDR2 SYDVKM.

This clone qualifies as medium-sized. V is TRBV10-3 and J is TRBJ1-1; no definite D call. The CDR3 has 14 amino acids. CDR1 ENHRY and CDR2 SYGVKD come from the germline V gene. Trimming left V 6 bases short and J 3 bases short, with 14 bases between. The CDR3 sequence: CAISVGSRDTEAFF. CDR3 sequence (DNA): TGTGCCATCAGCGTGGGATCAAGGGACACTGAAGCTTTCTTT.

CDR3 coding DNA: TGTGCCAGCAGCTTAAATCGAGAGGGCGCCGATGAGCAGTTCTTC. Protein sequence: CASSLNREGADEQFF. The chain recombines TRBV11-2 with TRBJ2-1, with D perhaps matching TRBD2 (5 bases). Germline-derived CDR1 and CDR2 are SGHAT and FQNNGV. The CDR3 consists of 15 residues. Trimming cost V 2 bases and J 8 bases, with 16 bases left between them.